The present T cell receptor (beta chain) was sequenced within a study of shared clonotypes between healthy human individuals. About the study: There were three CD4 naive, three CD4 memory, two CD8 naive and one CD8 memory plates per donor. Study-wide points: Clonotypes shared by all four donors outscored non-shared clonotypes in generation probability. Some naive CD4 clonotypes, around 5%, turned up in common across a handful of donors.

Naive CD8 cells lacked CD45RO and underwent positive selection for CCR7, leaving out terminally differentiated effector memory CD45RA+ cells. Between the trimmed V and J ends, which lost 3 bases and 6 bases, there was a span of 15 bases. This CDR3 is 15 amino acids long. Germline-derived CDR1 and CDR2 are MDHEN and SYDVKM. Once extracted for a subset, genomic DNA was divided evenly among several immunoSEQ plates. The protocol was immunoSEQ multiplex PCR, while the TCRdb copy is restricted to in-frame clones and leaves out a portion. The sample shows roughly 2.1 million clones, about 93% of them seen only once. This clone was found a few times. As yet, its antigen is unknown.

The specimen was naive CD8+ T cells from PBMCs. The V and J genes are TRBV28 and TRBJ1-5, with D possibly matching TRBD1 (6 bases). The receptor was isolated from a man aged 18 to 30 in good health. Some clones in this sample may be carry-over from other donors' samples. CDR3 DNA: TGTGCCAGCAGTTTCGCGGCAGGGGAGATTCAGCCCCAGCATTTT. It encodes CASSFAAGEIQPQHF.